This T cell receptor (beta chain) comes out of a study of early T cells in non-severe SARS-CoV-2 infection. In the study overall: Unsorted whole blood bulk RNA was sequenced, with unpaired chains. Findings of the study overall: Matches to VDJdb favored anti-spike CD8 responses and missed private and CD4 specificities.

The CDR3 runs 12 residues. The V end lost 5 bases, the J end lost 5 bases, and 10 bases lay between the germline ends. This clonotype was counted between two and nine times. The antigen is not known. Attached unique molecular identifiers marked individual cDNA molecules. Using its own MiXCR run on the 5' RACE reads, TCRdb lists one record per CDR3 protein. The sample yields roughly 81,000 distinct CDR3 sequences, 9.5% to 13% seen once. J is TRBJ2-7 and V is TRBV12-3 or TRBV12-4; tentative D call: TRBD2 (5 bases). The source is an adult who was a healthcare worker with PCR-confirmed SARS-CoV-2 infection or an uninfected control (not recorded which). The sequenced material came from whole blood. CDR3 DNA: TGTGCCAGCAGTGACCCCGGGGACGAGCAGTACTTC. Translating it yields CASSDPGDEQYF.